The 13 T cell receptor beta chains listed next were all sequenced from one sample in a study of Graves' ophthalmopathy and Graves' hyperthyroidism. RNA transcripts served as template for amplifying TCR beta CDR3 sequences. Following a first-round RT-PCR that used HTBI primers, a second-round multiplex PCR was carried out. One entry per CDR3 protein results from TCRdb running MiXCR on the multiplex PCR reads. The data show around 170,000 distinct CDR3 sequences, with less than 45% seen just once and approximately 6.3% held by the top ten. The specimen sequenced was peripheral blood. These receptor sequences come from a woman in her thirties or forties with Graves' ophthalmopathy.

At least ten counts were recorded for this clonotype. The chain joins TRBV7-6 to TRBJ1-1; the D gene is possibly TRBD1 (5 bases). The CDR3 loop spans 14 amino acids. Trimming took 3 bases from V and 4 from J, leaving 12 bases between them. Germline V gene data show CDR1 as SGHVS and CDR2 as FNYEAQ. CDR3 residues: CASSLTVQGTEAFF. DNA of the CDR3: TGTGCCAGCAGCTTGACAGTTCAGGGCACTGAAGCTTTCTTT.

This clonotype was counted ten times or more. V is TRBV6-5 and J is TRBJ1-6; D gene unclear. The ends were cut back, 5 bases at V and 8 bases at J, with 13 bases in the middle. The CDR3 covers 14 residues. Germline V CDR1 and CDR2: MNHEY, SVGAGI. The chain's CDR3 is CASSTYAGDSPLHF. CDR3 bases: TGTGCCAGCAGTACGTACGCAGGCGATTCACCCCTCCACTTT.

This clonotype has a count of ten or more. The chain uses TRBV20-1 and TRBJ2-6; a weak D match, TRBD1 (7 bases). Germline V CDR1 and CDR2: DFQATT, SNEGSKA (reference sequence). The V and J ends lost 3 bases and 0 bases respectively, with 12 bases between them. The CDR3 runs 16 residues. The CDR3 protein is CSASQGGTSGANVLTF. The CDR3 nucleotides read TGCAGTGCTAGTCAGGGGGGTACCTCTGGGGCCAACGTCCTGACTTTC.

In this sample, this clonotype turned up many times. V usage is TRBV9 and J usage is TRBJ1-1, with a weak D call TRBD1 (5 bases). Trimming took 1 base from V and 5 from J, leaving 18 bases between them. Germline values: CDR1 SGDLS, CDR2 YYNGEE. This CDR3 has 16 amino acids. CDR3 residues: CASSVQGSSPVTEAFF. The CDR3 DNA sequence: TGTGCCAGCAGCGTACAGGGTTCATCCCCCGTTACTGAAGCTTTCTTT.

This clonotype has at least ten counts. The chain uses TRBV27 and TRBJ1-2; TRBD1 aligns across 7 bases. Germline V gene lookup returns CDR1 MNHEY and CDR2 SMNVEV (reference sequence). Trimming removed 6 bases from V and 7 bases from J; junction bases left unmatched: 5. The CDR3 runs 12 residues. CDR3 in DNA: TGTGCCAGCAGACAGGGGTCTTTTGGCTACACCTTC. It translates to CASRQGSFGYTF.

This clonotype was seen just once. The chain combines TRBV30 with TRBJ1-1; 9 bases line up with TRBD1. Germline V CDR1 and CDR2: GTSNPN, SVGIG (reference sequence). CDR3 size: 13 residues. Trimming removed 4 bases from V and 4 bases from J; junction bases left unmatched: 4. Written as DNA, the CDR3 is TGTGCCTGGAAAGTGACAGGGGGCACTGAAGCTTTCTTT. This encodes CAWKVTGGTEAFF.

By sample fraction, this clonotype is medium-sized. As DNA, the CDR3 is TGTGCCAGCAGTAAGACAGTACAAGAGACCCAGTACTTC. Translated, it gives CASSKTVQETQYF. The chain uses TRBV28 and TRBJ2-5; possibly TRBD1 for D (5 bases). Between the trimmed V and J ends, which lost 5 bases and 2 bases, there was a span of 9 bases. The CDR3 totals 13 residues. The germline gives CDR1 MDHEN, CDR2 SYDVKM.

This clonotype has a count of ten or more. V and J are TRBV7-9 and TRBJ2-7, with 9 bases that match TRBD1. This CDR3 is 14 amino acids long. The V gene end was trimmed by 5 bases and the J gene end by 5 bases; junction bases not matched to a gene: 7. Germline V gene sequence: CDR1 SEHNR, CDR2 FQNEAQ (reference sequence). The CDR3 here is CASSDRDRVHEQYF. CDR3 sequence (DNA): TGTGCCAGCAGCGACCGGGACAGGGTCCACGAGCAGTACTTC.

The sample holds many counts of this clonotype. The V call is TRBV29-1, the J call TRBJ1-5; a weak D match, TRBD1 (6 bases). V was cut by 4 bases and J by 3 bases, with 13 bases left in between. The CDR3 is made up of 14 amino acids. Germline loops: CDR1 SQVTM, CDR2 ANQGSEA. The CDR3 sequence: CSVGSTGNNQPQHF. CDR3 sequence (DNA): TGCAGCGTTGGCTCAACAGGGAACAATCAGCCCCAGCATTTT.

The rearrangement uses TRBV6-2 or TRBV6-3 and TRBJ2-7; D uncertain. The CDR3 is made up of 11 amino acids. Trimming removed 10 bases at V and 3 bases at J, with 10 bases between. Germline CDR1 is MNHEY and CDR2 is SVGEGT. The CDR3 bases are TGTGCCACTCTAGACGGCTACGAGCAGTACTTC. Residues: CATLDGYEQYF.

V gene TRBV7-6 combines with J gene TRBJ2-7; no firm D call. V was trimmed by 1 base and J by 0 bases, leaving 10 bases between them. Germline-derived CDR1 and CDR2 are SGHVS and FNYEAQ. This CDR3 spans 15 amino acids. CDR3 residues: CASSLESGSSYEQYF. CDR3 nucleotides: TGTGCCAGCAGCTTAGAATCGGGCAGCTCCTACGAGCAGTACTTC.

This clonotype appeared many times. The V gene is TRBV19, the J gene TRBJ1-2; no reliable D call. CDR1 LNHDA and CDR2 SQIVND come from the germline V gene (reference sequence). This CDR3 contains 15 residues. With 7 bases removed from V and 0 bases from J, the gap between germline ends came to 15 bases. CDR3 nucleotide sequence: TGTGCCAGTACCCCGTCCGGCGGATCTAACTATGGCTACACCTTC. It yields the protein CASTPSGGSNYGYTF.

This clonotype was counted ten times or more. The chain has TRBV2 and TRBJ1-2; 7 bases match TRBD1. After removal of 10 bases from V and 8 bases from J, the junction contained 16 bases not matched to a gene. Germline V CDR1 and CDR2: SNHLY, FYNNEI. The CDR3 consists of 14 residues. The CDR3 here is CATPPPDRPLGYTF. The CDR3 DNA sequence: TGTGCCACACCCCCCCCGGACAGGCCCCTAGGCTACACCTTC.